This T cell receptor (beta chain) emerged from a study of cytomegalovirus exposure and HLA in healthy donors. Study-level points and caveats: Sequencing likely generated an artifact that appeared as a cluster of highly shared sequence variants. A later analysis linked more than 15,000 TCR beta sequences to HLA alleles at 0.05 false discovery rate.

Deletions cut 6 bases from V and 2 bases from J, with 14 bases between. Germline V gene data show CDR1 as SEHNR and CDR2 as FQNEAQ (reference sequence). CDR3 length equals 15 residues. In the case of this clone: Its antigen is still unknown.

Primers for the PCR totalled 60 Vbeta and 13 Jbeta. This table comes from immunoSEQ multiplex PCR, and its TCRdb copy is limited to in-frame clones, with some not included. The sample shows roughly 120,000 clones, around 70% of them seen only once. The clonotype originates from a woman aged 35 to 49 in good health and CMV-seronegative. The rearrangement joins TRBV7-9 to TRBJ2-1; tentatively, D is TRBD2 (5 bases). Specimen: PBMCs. The CDR3 spells CASSFGEFPYNEQFF. As DNA, the CDR3 is TGTGCCAGCAGTTTCGGGGAGTTCCCCTACAATGAGCAGTTCTTC.